This is a list of T cell receptor beta chains from one sample in a study of cytomegalovirus exposure and HLA in healthy donors. Data came from immunoSEQ multiplex PCR; TCRdb stores just in-frame clones and leaves some out. The sample includes over 100,000 clones, about 86% of them seen just once. Material: PBMCs. Every receptor here comes from a young woman in good health and CMV-seronegative. The CDR3 runs from the conserved cysteine through the conserved F or W. The order of the fields is V gene, D gene, clone size, J gene, CDR3 protein, CDR3 DNA. A D gene is named only where the DNA matches it firmly. Rows may omit the clone size; those that give it use once, few, many or a size class.

TRBV27	TRBD2	-	TRBJ2-1	CASSLGTSGRNEQFF	TGTGCCAGCAGTTTAGGGACTAGCGGGAGAAATGAGCAGTTCTTC
TRBV9	-	-	TRBJ2-7	CASSTQSSLDSHEQYF	TGTGCCAGCAGCACCCAGTCCTCGCTAGATTCCCACGAGCAGTACTTC
TRBV5-1	TRBD1	-	TRBJ1-4	CASSLGPGGNEKLFF	TGCGCCAGCAGCTTGGGCCCAGGGGGGAATGAAAAACTGTTTTTT
TRBV30	-	-	TRBJ2-5	CAWSGAVQETQYF	TGTGCCTGGAGTGGAGCGGTCCAAGAGACCCAGTACTTC
TRBV5-6	-	-	TRBJ2-4	CASSEYRVAKNIQYF	TGTGCCAGCAGCGAGTACAGGGTGGCCAAAAACATTCAGTACTTC
TRBV6-1	-	-	TRBJ2-7	CASSLGPLYEQYF	TGTGCCAGCAGTTTGGGGCCTTTATACGAGCAGTACTTC
TRBV28	TRBD1	-	TRBJ1-1	CASSFSARVGTANREAFF	TGTGCCAGCAGTTTCTCAGCCCGGGTAGGGACAGCGAATCGAGAAGCTTTCTTT
TRBV18	-	once	TRBJ2-1	CASSPPGQDFWAGNEQFF	TGTGCCAGCTCCCCGCCGGGACAAGATTTTTGGGCGGGCAATGAGCAGTTCTTC
TRBV7-2	-	-	TRBJ1-2	CASSLSPDRNYGYTF	TGTGCCAGCAGCTTAAGCCCCGACAGGAACTATGGCTACACCTTC
TRBV19	-	-	TRBJ2-3	CASSMGRTQYF	TGTGCCAGTAGTATGGGGCGTACGCAGTATTTT
TRBV21-1	-	once	TRBJ1-2	CASSINREPYQYGYTF	TGTGCCAGCAGCATTAACAGGGAGCCCTATCAGTATGGCTACACCTTC
TRBV6-1	-	-	TRBJ2-3	CASRRLGPSTDTQYF	TGTGCCAGCAGGAGACTAGGACCTAGCACAGATACGCAGTATTTT
TRBV28	-	-	TRBJ1-5	CASGSSGPPQHF	TGTGCCAGCGGCTCCTCAGGTCCGCCCCAGCATTTT
TRBV5-1	TRBD1	-	TRBJ2-3	CASSPTGSNTQYF	TGCGCCAGCAGTCCGACAGGGAGTAATACGCAGTATTTT
TRBV27	TRBD2	-	TRBJ2-7	CASRGRAGDVYEQYF	TGTGCCAGCAGGGGTAGAGCGGGAGATGTTTACGAGCAGTACTTC
TRBV4-1	TRBD1	-	TRBJ2-2	CASMDRGGIGELFF	TGCGCCAGCATGGACAGGGGGGGAATCGGGGAGCTGTTTTTT
TRBV5-1	TRBD2	-	TRBJ2-3	CASSGGLNTDTQYF	TGCGCCAGCAGCGGGGGACTAAACACAGATACGCAGTATTTT
TRBV30	TRBD1	-	TRBJ1-2	CAWGEILGGSNYGYTF	TGTGCCTGGGGAGAGATCCTAGGGGGCTCAAACTATGGCTACACCTTC
TRBV30	TRBD1	-	TRBJ1-1	CAWDRAGTEAFF	TGTGCCTGGGACAGGGCGGGTACTGAAGCTTTCTTT
TRBV15	-	once	TRBJ2-2	CATRGGGEAANTGELFF	TGTGCCACCAGAGGGGGTGGTGAAGCAGCGAACACCGGGGAGCTGTTTTTT
TRBV7-9	TRBD2	-	TRBJ2-1	CSSSPRIKASGNVGNEQFF	TGTTCCAGCAGCCCTCGAATAAAGGCTAGCGGGAACGTGGGCAATGAGCAGTTCTTC
TRBV5-6	TRBD2	-	TRBJ2-1	CASSYVGGTEQFF	TGTGCCAGCAGCTACGTGGGAGGGACTGAGCAGTTCTTC
TRBV29-1	-	-	TRBJ2-7	CSVESGNEQYF	TGCAGCGTTGAATCAGGTAACGAGCAGTACTTC
TRBV6-1	-	-	TRBJ1-1	CASSEQENTEAFF	TGTGCCAGCAGTGAGCAGGAGAACACTGAAGCTTTCTTT
TRBV28	-	-	TRBJ1-2	CASSPLAGAKYGYTF	TGTGCCAGCAGTCCTCTCGCGGGGGCTAAGTATGGCTACACCTTC
TRBV6-6	-	-	TRBJ2-3	CASNHRVGSDTQYF	TGTGCCAGCAATCACCGGGTGGGTTCAGATACGCAGTATTTT
TRBV10-3	TRBD2	once	TRBJ2-5	CAIRGGYQETQYF	TGTGCCATTCGCGGGGGTTACCAAGAGACCCAGTACTTC
TRBV4-3	TRBD1	-	TRBJ2-7	CASSQLLTGRSYEQYF	TGCGCCAGCAGCCAACTATTGACAGGGCGATCCTACGAGCAGTACTTC
TRBV7-9	-	-	TRBJ2-3	CASSGTSTDTQYF	TGTGCCAGCAGCGGGACTAGCACAGATACGCAGTATTTT
TRBV7-7	-	-	TRBJ2-1	CASSFERAGEQFF	TGTGCTAGCAGCTTTGAGCGGGCCGGTGAGCAGTTCTTC
TRBV5-1	-	-	TRBJ1-5	CASSLDGQNSNQPQHF	TGCGCCAGCAGCTTGGATGGGCAAAATAGCAATCAGCCCCAGCATTTT
TRBV29-1	TRBD1	-	TRBJ2-7	CSVVGPGQGLNEQYF	TGCAGCGTTGTAGGTCCCGGACAGGGGTTAAACGAGCAGTACTTC
TRBV23-1	TRBD2	few	TRBJ2-1	CASSQGNSGRGWTYNEQFF	TGCGCCAGCAGTCAGGGTAATAGCGGGAGGGGCTGGACCTACAATGAGCAGTTCTTC
TRBV7-9	TRBD2	-	TRBJ2-5	CSSSLGLAGQETQYF	TGTTCCAGCAGCTTAGGGCTAGCGGGCCAAGAGACCCAGTACTTC
TRBV5-1	-	-	TRBJ2-7	CASSIVGAVGEQYF	TGCGCCAGCAGCATCGTAGGCGCGGTCGGCGAGCAGTACTTC
TRBV7-9	-	-	TRBJ2-1	CASTTAPYNEQFF	TGTGCCAGCACCACAGCACCTTACAATGAGCAGTTCTTC
TRBV4-2	TRBD2	-	TRBJ2-3	CASSQTGTTGSDTQYF	TGTGCCAGCAGCCAGACCGGGACTACGGGTTCGGATACGCAGTATTTT
TRBV6-1	-	-	TRBJ1-1	CASSGYTNTEAFF	TGTGCCAGCAGTGGGTACACGAACACTGAAGCTTTCTTT
TRBV9	TRBD2	-	TRBJ2-3	CASSLGRGLATTDTQYF	TGTGCCAGCAGCTTGGGGCGGGGACTAGCGACCACAGATACGCAGTATTTT
TRBV14	-	-	TRBJ2-7	CASSQGVEYEQYF	TGTGCCAGCAGCCAAGGAGTGGAGTACGAGCAGTACTTC
TRBV4-3	TRBD1	-	TRBJ2-1	CASSQGLTGELYNEQFF	TGCGCCAGCAGCCAAGGGTTGACAGGGGAATTGTACAATGAGCAGTTCTTC
TRBV11-2	-	-	TRBJ1-3	CASSPTIPQGLYGNTIYF	TGTGCCAGCAGCCCCACAATCCCGCAGGGCCTTTACGGAAACACCATATATTTT
TRBV13	-	-	TRBJ2-3	CASLMRGLTDTQYF	TGTGCCAGCTTAATGAGAGGTTTGACAGATACGCAGTATTTT